These 22 T cell receptor beta chains were sequenced from one sample in a study of tumor and adjacent non-tumor tissue in lung cancer. A modified ARM-PCR protocol with three rounds of nested PCR amplified TCRbeta. TCRdb re-called the multiplex PCR reads through MiXCR, storing one row per CDR3 protein. Of some 70,000 distinct CDR3 sequences in the sample, nearly 70% were seen once. This sample's RNA came from whole unsorted tissue. This non-tumor lung sample came from over 3 cm beyond the tumor edge. The sequenced material came from distant non-tumor lung tissue. The receptor set was obtained from a woman between 45 and 65 years old with non-small cell lung cancer.

On this clonotype itself: A junction boundary mismatches the germline segment, possibly from a read error. J is TRBJ2-3 and V is TRBV11-2; possibly TRBD1 for D (6 bases). The CDR3 contains 15 residues. Germline V gene sequence: CDR1 SGHAT, CDR2 FQNNGV. The CDR3 here is CASSLDLRKTGTQYF. For the CDR3, the DNA is TGTGCCAGCAGCTTAGATCTGCGAAAGACAGGTACGCAGTATTTT.

Concerning this clonotype: The junction shows a germline mismatch at one end, possibly a read error. The rearrangement joins TRBV29-1 to TRBJ2-3; TRBD2 is a possible D gene (6 bases). Germline V CDR1 and CDR2: SQVTM, ANQGSEA. The length of the CDR3 is 15 residues. Here the CDR3 reads CSTATLTGVTDMQYF. CDR3 nucleotide sequence: TGCAGCACCGCTACCCTAACGGGGGTCACAGATATGCAGTATTTT.

Note on this clonotype: A much larger clone lies one base from this, so it may be a read error. The rearrangement links TRBV12-3 or TRBV12-4 to TRBJ2-7; 9 bases are shared with TRBD2. This CDR3 has 15 amino acids. The CDR3 loop is CVSSLWVAGDYEQYF. As DNA, the CDR3 is TGTGTCAGCAGTTTATGGGTAGCGGGAGACTACGAGCAGTACTTC.

With regard to this clonotype: Since the CDR3 does not end with the conserved phenylalanine or tryptophan, this likely comes from a read error. The chain links TRBV5-6 to TRBJ2-1; D possibly matches TRBD1 or TRBD2 (5 bases each). The CDR3 has 15 residues. V lost 0 bases and J 3 bases, leaving 10 bases between the germline ends. Germline loops: CDR1 SGHDT, CDR2 YYEEEE. Here the CDR3 reads CASSLGGPNYNEQFI. Here the CDR3 DNA reads TGTGCCAGCAGCTTGGGGGGACCCAACTACAATGAGCAGTTCATC.

With respect to this clonotype: With a much larger clone just one base away, this may be a read error. The rearrangement links TRBV28 to TRBJ2-7; 9 nucleotides line up with TRBD2. Germline V gives CDR1 MDHEN, CDR2 SYDVKM. CDR3 size: 13 residues. The chain's CDR3 is CAGGLAGRNERYF. For the CDR3, the DNA is TGTGCCGGCGGTCTAGCGGGAAGGAACGAGCGGTACTTC. The variable domain in full, with the rest retrieved from reference TRBV28 and TRBJ2-7, is DVKVTQSSRYLVKRTGEKVFLECVQDMDHENMFWYRQDPGLGLRLIYFSYDVKMKEKGDIPEGYSVSREKKERFSLILESASTNQTSMYLCAGGLAGRNERYFGPGTRLTVT.

Concerning this clonotype: With a much larger clone just one base away, this may be a read error. The chain uses TRBV6-5 and TRBJ1-2; perhaps TRBD1 as D (6 bases). The CDR3 sequence is 15 residues long. Germline assignment: CDR1 MNHEY and CDR2 SVGAGI. This CDR3 is CAISYVGAGSYGYTF. The CDR3 DNA sequence: TGTGCCATCAGTTATGTGGGGGCTGGTAGCTATGGCTACACCTTC.

As to this clonotype: Germline and junction disagree at one end, which may indicate a read error. CDR3 sequence reads: CANSQEETQYF. The CDR3 DNA reads as TGTGCCAACAGCCAAGAGGAGACCCAGTACTTC. The chain couples TRBV4-2 to TRBJ2-5; D is uncertain. There are 11 residues in the CDR3. Germline CDR1 is LGHNA and CDR2 is YNFKEQ.

On this clonotype: A much larger clone is a single base away; this may be a read error. The chain links TRBV4-2 to TRBJ2-2, with D uncertain. The CDR3 contains 16 residues. CDR1 is LGHNA and CDR2 is YNFKEQ in the germline V gene. The V end was cut by 2 bases, the J end by 0 bases, with 10 bases between. The CDR3 loop is CASSQNAKSNTGELFF. CDR3 sequence (DNA): TGTGCCAGCAGCCAAAATGCGAAGTCGAACACCGGGGAGCTGTTTTTT.

Of note for this clonotype: This CDR3 fails to terminate in the conserved phenylalanine or tryptophan, so it likely reflects a read error. The chain joins TRBV4-2 to TRBJ2-6; 7 nucleotides agree with TRBD1. CDR3 length equals 18 residues. V dropped 4 bases and J dropped 4; count of bases not matched to a gene: 13. CDR1 is LGHNA, CDR2 YNFKEQ, per germline. The CDR3 sequence: CASSPKGGVSSGANVLTS. The CDR3 DNA sequence: TGTGCCAGCAGCCCAAAAGGGGGCGTGAGCTCCGGGGCCAACGTCCTGACTTCC.

About this clonotype: The junction departs from germline at one end; a sequencing error may be responsible. The chain has TRBV6-5 and TRBJ2-1; D unresolved. CDR1 MNHEY and CDR2 SVGAGI come from the germline V gene. The CDR3 contains 13 residues. CDR3: CARSSLQRAEQLF. The CDR3 nucleotides read TGTGCCAGAAGTTCCTTGCAGCGTGCTGAGCAGTTATTC.

The rearrangement joins TRBV7-2 to TRBJ1-1; possible D gene TRBD1, 5 bases. The CDR3 has 16 amino acids. Deletions cut 2 bases from V and 5 bases from J, with 18 bases between. CDR1 and CDR2 from the germline V gene are SGHTA and FQGNSA. The CDR3 here is CASSLFARGVNTEAFF. Written as DNA, the CDR3 is TGTGCCAGCAGCTTATTCGCTCGGGGGGTTAATACTGAAGCTTTCTTT.

As concerns this clonotype: Sequence at one end of the junction differs from germline and may be a read error. The J gene is TRBJ2-1, the V gene TRBV11-2; possibly TRBD1 or TRBD2 for D (6 bases each). Germline assignment: CDR1 SGHAT and CDR2 FQNNGV. This CDR3 contains 16 residues. As DNA, the CDR3 is TGTGCTAGCAGCCGGATGATACTATCGGGGGACAATGAGCAGCTCTTC. Translated: CASSRMILSGDNEQLF.

The table lists this clonotype with a count of one. The chain employs TRBV11-2 and TRBJ2-2; D is ambiguous. V dropped 2 bases and J dropped 6 bases, with 19 bases sitting between them. This CDR3 has 17 amino acids. Germline assignment: CDR1 SGHAT and CDR2 FQNNGV. This CDR3 reads CASSLWRVPEPPGELFF. Here the CDR3 DNA reads TGTGCCAGCAGCTTATGGCGTGTCCCGGAGCCCCCCGGGGAGCTGTTTTTT.

The chain combines TRBV4-2 with TRBJ2-3; TRBD2 agrees at 11 bases. V shed 1 base and J 4 bases; nucleotides not matched to a gene: 16. Germline-derived CDR1 and CDR2 are LGHNA and YNFKEQ. CDR3 length: 20 residues. This CDR3 is CASSQGVIVSGRADADTQYF. CDR3 in DNA: TGTGCCAGCAGCCAAGGTGTGATCGTTAGCGGGAGGGCCGACGCAGATACGCAGTATTTT.

The V and J genes are TRBV24-1 and TRBJ2-5, with a weak D call TRBD1 (5 bases). Germline V gene lookup returns CDR1 KGHDR and CDR2 SFDVKD. This CDR3 is 15 amino acids long. Trimming cost V 4 bases and J 5 bases, with 16 bases left between them. In DNA form, the CDR3 reads TGTGCCACCAGTGACAGGGTACTTGGGCTGGAGACCCAGTACTTC. Its translation is CATSDRVLGLETQYF.

To note about this clonotype: Just one base apart from a much larger clone, this may be a read error. The V call is TRBV6-2 or TRBV6-3, the J call TRBJ1-3; 8 nucleotides line up with TRBD1. The CDR3 runs to 15 residues. CDR1 and CDR2 from the germline V gene are MNHEY and SVGEGT. The chain's CDR3 is CDSRTDRAPGNTIYF. Written as DNA, the CDR3 is TGTGACAGCAGAACGGACAGGGCCCCTGGAAACACCATATATTTT.

About this clonotype: One junction end does not reproduce the germline sequence, and a read error may be involved. The rearrangement links TRBV4-1 to TRBJ2-3; D ambiguous. The length of the CDR3 is 15 residues. Germline assignment: CDR1 MGHRA and CDR2 YSYEKL. CDR3 loop: CASSQDKRSTDTHYF. CDR3 DNA: TGCGCCAGCAGCCAAGATAAGCGAAGCACAGATACGCACTATTTT.

Of note for this clonotype: A single base separates this from a much larger clone, so it may be a read error. The V call is TRBV5-4, the J call TRBJ2-1; 8 bases are shared with TRBD1. The CDR3 contains 14 residues. Per the germline V gene, CDR1 is SGHNT and CDR2 is YYREEE (reference sequence). CDR3 nucleotide sequence: TGTGCCAGCAGCCCGATGACAGGGGACGGTGAGCAGTCCTTC. Its protein is CASSPMTGDGEQSF.

Many counts were recorded for this clonotype. This rearrangement joins TRBV24-1 to TRBJ2-1, with D perhaps assigned TRBD1 or TRBD2 (6 bases each). The CDR3 is 16 amino acids. Trimming removed 2 bases at V and 6 bases at J, with 16 bases between. Germline V CDR1 and CDR2: KGHDR, SFDVKD. Written as DNA, the CDR3 is TGTGCCACCAGTGATTCCCGTGGGGGGCAAGGCAATGAGCAGTTCTTC. Translation gives CATSDSRGGQGNEQFF.

This clonotype was observed a single time. The CDR3 carries no conserved terminal phenylalanine or tryptophan, so it likely arises from a read error. The CDR3 DNA sequence: TGTGCCAACACTCTAATACCCGGTACCCATGCAAGCGGATGGTTGTACGAGCAGTACTTA. Protein: CANTLIPGTHASGWLYEQYL. V usage is TRBV6-1 and J usage is TRBJ2-7, with D maybe TRBD2 (5 bases). This CDR3 has 20 residues. Per germline, CDR1 MNHNS and CDR2 SASEGT. V was pared by 10 bases and J by 4 bases, with 38 bases between.

As to this clonotype: A clone one base away is much larger, so this may be a read error. The chain recombines TRBV12-3 or TRBV12-4 with TRBJ1-5, with D unresolved. The germline V and J ends were trimmed by 6 bases and 2 bases, with 17 bases remaining between them. This CDR3 contains 16 residues. The CDR3 DNA follows: TGTGCCAGCAGGGTTACAAAGTGGCTCGGCAATCAGCCCCAGCATTTT. This gives the protein CASRVTKWLGNQPQHF.

Worth noting for this clonotype: A much larger clone lies a single base off, so this may be a read error. The J gene is TRBJ1-6, the V gene TRBV7-9; maybe TRBD1 (5 bases). The CDR3 is made up of 14 amino acids. The germline gives CDR1 SEHNR, CDR2 FQNEAQ (reference sequence). This CDR3 is CTSSLDAGPWPLHF. Written as DNA, the CDR3 is TGTACCAGCAGCTTAGATGCGGGGCCTTGGCCCCTCCACTTT.